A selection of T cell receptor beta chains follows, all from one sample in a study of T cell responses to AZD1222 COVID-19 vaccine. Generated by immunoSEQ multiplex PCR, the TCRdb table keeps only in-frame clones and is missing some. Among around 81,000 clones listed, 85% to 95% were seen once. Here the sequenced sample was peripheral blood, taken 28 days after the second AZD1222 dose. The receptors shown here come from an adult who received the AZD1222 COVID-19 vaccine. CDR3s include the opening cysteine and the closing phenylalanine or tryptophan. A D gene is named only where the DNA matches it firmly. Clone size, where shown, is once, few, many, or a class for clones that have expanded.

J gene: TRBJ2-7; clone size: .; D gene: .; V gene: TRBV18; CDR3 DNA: TGTGCCAGCTCAAACACCCGACAGGGAGGGACCTACGAGCAGTACTTC; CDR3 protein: CASSNTRQGGTYEQYF
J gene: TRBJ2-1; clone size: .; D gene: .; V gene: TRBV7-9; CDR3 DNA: TGTGCCAGCAGCTTGGCAGGGACGGGGAGGCATGAGCAGTTCTTC; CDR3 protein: CASSLAGTGRHEQFF
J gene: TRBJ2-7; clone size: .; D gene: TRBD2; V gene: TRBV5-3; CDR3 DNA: TGTGCCAGAAGCTCTCGCGGGACTAGCGGGCCTACCTACGAGCAGTACTTC; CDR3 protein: CARSSRGTSGPTYEQYF
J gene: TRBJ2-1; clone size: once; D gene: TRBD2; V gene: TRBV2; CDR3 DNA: TGTGCCAGCAGCTTGGGACTAGCGGGAGTCGATGAGCAGTTCTTC; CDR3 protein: CASSLGLAGVDEQFF
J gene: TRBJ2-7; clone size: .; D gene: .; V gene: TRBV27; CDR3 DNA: TGTGCCAGCCGGGACTCCTCGGGGGTCCCATACGAGCAGTACTTC; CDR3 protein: CASRDSSGVPYEQYF
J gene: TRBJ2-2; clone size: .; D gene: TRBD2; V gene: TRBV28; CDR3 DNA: TGTGCCAGCAGTTTCGGACTAGCGGGAGCCTCGAACACCGGGGAGCTGTTTTTT; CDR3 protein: CASSFGLAGASNTGELFF
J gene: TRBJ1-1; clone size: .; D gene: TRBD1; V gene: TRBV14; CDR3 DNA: TGTGCCAGCAGCCACCGTACAGGGGGCAAGACTGAAGCTTTCTTT; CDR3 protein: CASSHRTGGKTEAFF
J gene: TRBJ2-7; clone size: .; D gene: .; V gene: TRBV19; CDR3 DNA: TGTGCCAGTAGTAGGGCGAACCCCTACGAGCAGTACTTC; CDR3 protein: CASSRANPYEQYF
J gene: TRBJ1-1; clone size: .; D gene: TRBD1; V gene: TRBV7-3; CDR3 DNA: TGTGCCAGCAGCCCACAGGACAGGGGGGACACTGAAGCTTTCTTT; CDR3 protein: CASSPQDRGDTEAFF
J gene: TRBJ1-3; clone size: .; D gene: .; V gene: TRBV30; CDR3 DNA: TGTGCCTCGACGGCAGCTGGAAACACCATATATTTT; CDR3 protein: CASTAAGNTIYF
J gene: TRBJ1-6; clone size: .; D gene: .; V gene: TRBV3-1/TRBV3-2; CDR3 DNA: TGTGCCAGCAGCCAAGATGTCTGGGGCAGGGTAGGATCACCCCTCCACTTT; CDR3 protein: CASSQDVWGRVGSPLHF
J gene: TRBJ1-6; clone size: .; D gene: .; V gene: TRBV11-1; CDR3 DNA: TGTGCCAGCAGCCCAGGACAGAATGGGGATAATTCACCCCTCCACTTT; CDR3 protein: CASSPGQNGDNSPLHF
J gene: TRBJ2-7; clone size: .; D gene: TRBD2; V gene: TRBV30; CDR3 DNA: TGTGCCTGGAGTGCTTTAGCGGGTTGGGGCGAGCAGTACTTC; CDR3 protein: CAWSALAGWGEQYF